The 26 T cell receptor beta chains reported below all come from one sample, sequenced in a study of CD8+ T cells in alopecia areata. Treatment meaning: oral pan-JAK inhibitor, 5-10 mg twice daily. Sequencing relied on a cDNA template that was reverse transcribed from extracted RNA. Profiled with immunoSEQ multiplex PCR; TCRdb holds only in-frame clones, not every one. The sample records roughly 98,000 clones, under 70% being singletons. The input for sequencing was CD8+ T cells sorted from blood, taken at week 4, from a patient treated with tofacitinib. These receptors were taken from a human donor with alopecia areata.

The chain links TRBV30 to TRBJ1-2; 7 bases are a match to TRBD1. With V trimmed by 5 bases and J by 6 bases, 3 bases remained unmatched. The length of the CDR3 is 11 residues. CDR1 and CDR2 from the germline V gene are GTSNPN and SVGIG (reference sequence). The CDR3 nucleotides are TGTGCCTGGCTTACAGGGGATGGCTACACCTTC. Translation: CAWLTGDGYTF.

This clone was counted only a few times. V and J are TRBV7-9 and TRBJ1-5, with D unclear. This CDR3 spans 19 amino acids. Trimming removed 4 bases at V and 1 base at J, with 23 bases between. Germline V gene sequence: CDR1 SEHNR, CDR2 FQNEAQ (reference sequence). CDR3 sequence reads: CASSSLMGSTPGSNQPQHF. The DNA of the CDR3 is TGTGCCAGCAGCTCTCTGATGGGGTCCACCCCGGGGAGCAATCAGCCCCAGCATTTT.

The DNA of the CDR3 is TGCGCCAGCAGCGAGACTAGCGGGGGTTACAATGAGCAGTTCTTC. Residues: CASSETSGGYNEQFF. V usage is TRBV4-1 and J usage is TRBJ2-1; TRBD2 aligns across 12 bases. J was trimmed by 4 bases and V by 5 bases; bases with no gene match: 3. This CDR3 is 15 amino acids long. The germline CDR1 and CDR2 sequences are MGHRA and YSYEKL.

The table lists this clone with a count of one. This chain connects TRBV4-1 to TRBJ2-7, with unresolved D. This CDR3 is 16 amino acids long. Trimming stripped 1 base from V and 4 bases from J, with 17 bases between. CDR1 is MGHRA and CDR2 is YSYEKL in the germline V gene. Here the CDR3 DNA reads TGCGCCAGCAGCCAAGCTATCGGGCCGGAACTTTACGAGCAGTACTTC. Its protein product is CASSQAIGPELYEQYF.

The CDR3, as DNA: TGTGCCAGCAGCCCCGGGACAGGGGCGCGACGGCAGTACTTC. It specifies CASSPGTGARRQYF. V usage is TRBV5-6 and J usage is TRBJ2-7; the match to TRBD1 covers 10 bases. The length of the CDR3 is 14 residues. V shed 4 bases, J shed 9 bases, and the junction held 10 bases outside the gene matches. CDR1 and CDR2 (germline): SGHDT, YYEEEE.

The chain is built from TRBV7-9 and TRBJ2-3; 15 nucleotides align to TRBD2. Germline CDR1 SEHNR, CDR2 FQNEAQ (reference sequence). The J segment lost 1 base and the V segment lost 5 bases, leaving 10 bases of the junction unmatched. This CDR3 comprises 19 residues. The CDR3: CASSQRGLAGGSGTDTQYF. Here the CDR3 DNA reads TGTGCCAGCAGCCAAAGGGGACTAGCGGGGGGATCTGGCACAGATACGCAGTATTTT.

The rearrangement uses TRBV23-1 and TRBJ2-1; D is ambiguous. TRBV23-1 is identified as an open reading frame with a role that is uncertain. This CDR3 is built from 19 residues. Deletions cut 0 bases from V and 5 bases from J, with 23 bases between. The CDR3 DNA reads TGCGCCAGCAGTCAATCGAGGCAGGCTACATCTCTTTCCAACAATGAGCAGTTCTTC. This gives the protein CASSQSRQATSLSNNEQFF.

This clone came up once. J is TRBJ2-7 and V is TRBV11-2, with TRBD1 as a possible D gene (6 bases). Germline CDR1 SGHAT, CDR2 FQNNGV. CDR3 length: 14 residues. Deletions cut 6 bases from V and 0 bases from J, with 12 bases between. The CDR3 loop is CASSPDRYSYEQYF. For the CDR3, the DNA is TGTGCCAGCAGTCCCGACAGGTACTCCTACGAGCAGTACTTC.

The CDR3 nucleotides are TGTGCCAGCAGCTTGGACAATTCAGCCTCGAACACTGAAGCTTTCTTT. Protein product: CASSLDNSASNTEAFF. V is TRBV5-6 and J is TRBJ1-1; no definite D call. The CDR3 consists of 16 residues. Trimming shortened V by 0 bases and J by 1 base, and 13 bases separated the two germline ends. Germline assignment: CDR1 SGHDT and CDR2 YYEEEE.

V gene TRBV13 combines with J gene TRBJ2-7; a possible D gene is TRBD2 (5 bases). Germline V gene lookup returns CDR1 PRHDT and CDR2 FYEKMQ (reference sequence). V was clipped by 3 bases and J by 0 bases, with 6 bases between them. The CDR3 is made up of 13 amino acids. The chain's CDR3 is CASSLGSSYEQYF. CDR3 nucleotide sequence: TGTGCCAGCAGCTTGGGGAGCTCCTACGAGCAGTACTTC.

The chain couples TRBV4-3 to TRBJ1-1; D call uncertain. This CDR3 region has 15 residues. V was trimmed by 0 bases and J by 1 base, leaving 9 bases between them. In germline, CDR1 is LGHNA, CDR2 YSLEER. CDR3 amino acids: CASSQDFRANTEAFF. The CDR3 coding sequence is TGCGCCAGCAGCCAAGATTTCCGGGCGAACACTGAAGCTTTCTTT.

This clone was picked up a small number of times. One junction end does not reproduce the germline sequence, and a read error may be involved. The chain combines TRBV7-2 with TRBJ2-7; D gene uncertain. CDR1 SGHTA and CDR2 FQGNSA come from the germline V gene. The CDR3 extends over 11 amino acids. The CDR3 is CASSLGGLKSF. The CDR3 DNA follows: TGTGCCAGCAGCTTAGGAGGCCTCAAAAGCTTC.

CDR3 DNA: TGTGCCAGCAGCTTTAGTACCCCGGGCACTGAAGCTTTCTTT. Encoded protein: CASSFSTPGTEAFF. The chain couples TRBV5-4 to TRBJ1-1; D not resolved. Per germline, CDR1 SGHNT and CDR2 YYREEE (reference sequence). Trimming shortened V by 2 bases and J by 4 bases, and 12 bases separated the two germline ends. The CDR3 length is 14 residues.

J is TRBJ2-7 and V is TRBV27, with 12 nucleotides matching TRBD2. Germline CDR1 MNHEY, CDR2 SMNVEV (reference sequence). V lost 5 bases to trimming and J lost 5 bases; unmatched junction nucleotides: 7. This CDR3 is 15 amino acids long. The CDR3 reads CASSPLAGGQDEQYF. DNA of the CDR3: TGTGCCAGCAGTCCCCTAGCGGGAGGGCAAGACGAGCAGTACTTC.

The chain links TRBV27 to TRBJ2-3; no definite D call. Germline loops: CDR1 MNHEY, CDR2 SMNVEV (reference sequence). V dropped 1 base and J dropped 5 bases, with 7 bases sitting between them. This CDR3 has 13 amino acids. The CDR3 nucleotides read TGTGCCAGCAGTTTATGGTTGGGAGATACGCAGTATTTT. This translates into CASSLWLGDTQYF.

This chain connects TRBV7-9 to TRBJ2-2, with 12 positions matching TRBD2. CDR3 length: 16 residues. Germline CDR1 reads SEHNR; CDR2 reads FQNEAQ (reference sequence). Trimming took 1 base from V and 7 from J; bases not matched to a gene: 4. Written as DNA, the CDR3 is TGTGCCAGCAGCTTAGGACTAGCGGGAGAGCACGGGGAGCTGTTTTTT. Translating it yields CASSLGLAGEHGELFF.

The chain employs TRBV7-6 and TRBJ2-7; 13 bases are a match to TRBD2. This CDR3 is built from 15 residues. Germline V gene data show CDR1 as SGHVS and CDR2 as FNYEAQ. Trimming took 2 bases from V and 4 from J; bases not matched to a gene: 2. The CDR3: CASSLSTSGGYEQYF. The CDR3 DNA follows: TGTGCCAGCAGCTTATCGACTAGCGGGGGGTACGAGCAGTACTTC.

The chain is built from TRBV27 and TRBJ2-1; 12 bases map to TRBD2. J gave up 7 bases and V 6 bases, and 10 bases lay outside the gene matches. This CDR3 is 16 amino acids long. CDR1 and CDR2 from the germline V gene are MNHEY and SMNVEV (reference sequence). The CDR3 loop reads CASRVRLAGDMNEQFF. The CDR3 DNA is TGTGCCAGCAGGGTAAGACTAGCGGGAGACATGAATGAGCAGTTCTTC.

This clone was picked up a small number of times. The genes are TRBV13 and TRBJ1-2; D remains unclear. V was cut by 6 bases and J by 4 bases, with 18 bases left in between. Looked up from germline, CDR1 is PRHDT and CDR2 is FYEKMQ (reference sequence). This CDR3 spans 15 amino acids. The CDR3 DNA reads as TGTGCCAGCAGTGAAGGGTCGGGCAGATTCTATGGCTACACCTTC. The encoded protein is CASSEGSGRFYGYTF.

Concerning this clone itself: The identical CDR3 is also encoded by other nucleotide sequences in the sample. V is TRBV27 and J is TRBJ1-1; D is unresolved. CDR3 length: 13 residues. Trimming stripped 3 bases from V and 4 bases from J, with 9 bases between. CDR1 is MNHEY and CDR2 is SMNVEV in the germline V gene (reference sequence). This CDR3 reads CASSFGVGTEAFF. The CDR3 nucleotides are TGTGCCAGCAGTTTTGGGGTAGGCACTGAAGCTTTCTTT.

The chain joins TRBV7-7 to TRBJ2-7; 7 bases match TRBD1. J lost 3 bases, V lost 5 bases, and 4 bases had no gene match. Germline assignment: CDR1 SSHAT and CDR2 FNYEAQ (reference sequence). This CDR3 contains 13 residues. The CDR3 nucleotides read TGTGCCAGCAGCCAAGGGACAGACTACGAGCAGTACTTC. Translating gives CASSQGTDYEQYF.

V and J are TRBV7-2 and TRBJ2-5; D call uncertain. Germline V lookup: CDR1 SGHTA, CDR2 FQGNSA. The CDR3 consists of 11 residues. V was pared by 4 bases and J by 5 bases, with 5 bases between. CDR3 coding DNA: TGTGCCAGCAGCTCCTGGGAGACCCAGTACTTC. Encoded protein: CASSSWETQYF.

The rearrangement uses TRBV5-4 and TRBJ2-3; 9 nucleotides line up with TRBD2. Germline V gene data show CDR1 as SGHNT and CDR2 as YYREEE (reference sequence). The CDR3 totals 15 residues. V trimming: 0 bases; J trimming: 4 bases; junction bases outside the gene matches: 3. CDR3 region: CASSLAGGGADTQYF. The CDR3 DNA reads TGTGCCAGCAGCTTGGCGGGCGGGGGGGCAGATACGCAGTATTTT. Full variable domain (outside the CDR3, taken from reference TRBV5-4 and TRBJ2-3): ETGVTQSPTHLIKTRGQQVTLRCSSQSGHNTVSWYQQALGQGPQFIFQYYREEENGRGNFPPRFSGLQFPNYSSELNVNALELDDSALYLCASSLAGGGADTQYFGPGTRLTVL.

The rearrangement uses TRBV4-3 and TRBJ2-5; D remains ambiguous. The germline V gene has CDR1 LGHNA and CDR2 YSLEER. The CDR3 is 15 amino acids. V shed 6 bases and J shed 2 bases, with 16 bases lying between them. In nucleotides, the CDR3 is TGCGCCAGCAGTCTCGAAATTAGCCCACAAGAGACCCAGTACTTC. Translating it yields CASSLEISPQETQYF.

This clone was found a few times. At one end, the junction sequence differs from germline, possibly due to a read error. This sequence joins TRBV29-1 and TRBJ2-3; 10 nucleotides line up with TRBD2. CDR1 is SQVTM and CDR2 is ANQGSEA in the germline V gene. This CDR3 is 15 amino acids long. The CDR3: CSVEGLAGAPDTQYF. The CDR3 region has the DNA TGCAGCGTAGAAGGGCTAGCGGGAGCCCCAGATACGCAGTATTTT.

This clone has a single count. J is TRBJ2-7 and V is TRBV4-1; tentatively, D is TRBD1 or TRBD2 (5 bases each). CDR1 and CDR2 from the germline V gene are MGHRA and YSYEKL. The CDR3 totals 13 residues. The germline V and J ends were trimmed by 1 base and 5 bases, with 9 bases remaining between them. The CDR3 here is CASSQVGGNEQYF. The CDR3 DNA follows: TGCGCCAGCAGCCAAGTTGGGGGTAACGAGCAGTACTTC.